This T cell receptor (beta chain) was profiled in a study of beta chain features in type 1 diabetes. This clone has a handful of counts. Its antigen is undetermined. V lost 1 base and J 3 bases, leaving 15 bases between the germline ends. The CDR3 contains 16 residues. Germline assignment: CDR1 MGHRA and CDR2 YSYEKL. Study-wide points: In every one of the four CD4+ subsets, TCRB CDR3s were moderately but significantly shorter in Type 1 diabetes patients.

As every portion of the isolated RNA was reverse transcribed, the sequencing read expressed TCRB transcripts. This table comes from immunoSEQ multiplex PCR, and its TCRdb copy is limited to in-frame clones, with some not included. The sample has 250,000 to 300,000 clones, approximately 24% seen once. This TCR was sampled from a woman aged 25 to 39 with type 1 diabetes. This chain uses TRBV4-1 with TRBJ1-2, with D unresolved. Sequencing input: naive CD4+ T cells from blood. CDR3 protein: CASSQASPADYYGYTF. The CDR3 bases are TGCGCCAGCAGCCAAGCAAGCCCGGCGGATTACTATGGCTACACCTTC.